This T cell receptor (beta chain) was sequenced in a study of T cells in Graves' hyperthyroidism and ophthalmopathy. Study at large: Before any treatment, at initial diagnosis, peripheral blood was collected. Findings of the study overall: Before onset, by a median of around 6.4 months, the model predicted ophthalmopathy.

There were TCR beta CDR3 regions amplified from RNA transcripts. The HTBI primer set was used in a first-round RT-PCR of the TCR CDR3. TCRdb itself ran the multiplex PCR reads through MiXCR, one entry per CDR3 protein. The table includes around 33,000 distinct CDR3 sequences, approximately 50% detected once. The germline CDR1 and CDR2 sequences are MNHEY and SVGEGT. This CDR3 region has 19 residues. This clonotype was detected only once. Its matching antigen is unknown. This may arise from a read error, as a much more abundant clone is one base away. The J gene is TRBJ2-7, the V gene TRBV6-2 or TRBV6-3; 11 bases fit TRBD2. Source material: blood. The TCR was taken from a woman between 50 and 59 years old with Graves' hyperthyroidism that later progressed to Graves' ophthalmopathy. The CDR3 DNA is TGTACCAGCAGTTACAGGGTGGGGACTAGCGGATATAAAACATACGAGCAGTACTTC. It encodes CTSSYRVGTSGYKTYEQYF.